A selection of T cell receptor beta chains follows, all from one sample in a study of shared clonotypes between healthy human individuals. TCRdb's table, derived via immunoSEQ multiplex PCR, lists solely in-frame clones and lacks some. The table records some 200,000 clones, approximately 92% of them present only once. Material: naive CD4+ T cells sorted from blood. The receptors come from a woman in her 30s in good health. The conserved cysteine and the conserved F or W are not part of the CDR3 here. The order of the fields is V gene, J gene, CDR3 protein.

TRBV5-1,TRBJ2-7,ASSVSGTTIYEQY
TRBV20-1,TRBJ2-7,SARVSYEQY
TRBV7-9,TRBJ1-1,ASSARGNTEAF
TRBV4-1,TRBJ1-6,ASRAHLGGSNYNSPLH
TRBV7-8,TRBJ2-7,ASSTISYEQY
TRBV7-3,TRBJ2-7,ASSLSASGDPPSEQY
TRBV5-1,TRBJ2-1,ASSLASGRAKNEQF
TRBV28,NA,ASSFGLRASYEQY
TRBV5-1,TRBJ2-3,ASSLAPGQDTDTQY
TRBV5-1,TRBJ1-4,ASSSQGNNEKLF
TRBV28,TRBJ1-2,ASREDGGLNYGYT
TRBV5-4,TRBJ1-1,ASSQNSRDTEAF
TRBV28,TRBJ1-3,ASSRTGAANTIY
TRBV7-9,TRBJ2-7,ASSPLGSGSYEQY
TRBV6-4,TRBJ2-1,ASSNLVFGSSYNEQF
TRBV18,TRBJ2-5,ASSPGPQETQY
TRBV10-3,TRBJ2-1,AIRPTSGTGGEQF
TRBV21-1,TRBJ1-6,ASSKLKLGREMTYNSPLH
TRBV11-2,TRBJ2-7,ASSLDLAGVSAHEQY
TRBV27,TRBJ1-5,ASSLAQGGGQPQH
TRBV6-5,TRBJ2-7,ASSYSSWTTYEQY
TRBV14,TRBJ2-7,ASSKDRVYEQY
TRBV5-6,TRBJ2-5,ASSFLDRGGETQY
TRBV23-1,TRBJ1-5,ASSQSWVGQPQH
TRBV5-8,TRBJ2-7,ASSNTRGHTGTFSYEQY
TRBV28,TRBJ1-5,ASVGQENQPQH
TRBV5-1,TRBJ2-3,ASTPGESTDTQY
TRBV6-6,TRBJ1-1,ASSYLGGGTEAF
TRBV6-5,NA,ASSYKGQGGSYEQY
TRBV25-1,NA,ASSESPSYEQY
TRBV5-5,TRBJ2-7,ASSLGSTSGRALPYEQY
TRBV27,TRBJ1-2,ASSPNNYGYT
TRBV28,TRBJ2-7,ASRVGLALAGVEQY
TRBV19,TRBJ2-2,ASSIFLANTGELF
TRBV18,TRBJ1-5,ASSPGTGTDQPQH
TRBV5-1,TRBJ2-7,ASSSSPDRAHYEQY
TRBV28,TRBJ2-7,ASSFTGHSYEQY
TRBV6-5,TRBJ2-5,ASSSSGQGEGY
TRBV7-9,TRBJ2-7,ASSLEPFGNEQY
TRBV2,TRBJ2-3,ASRPSGNTDTQY
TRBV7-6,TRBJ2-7,ASSLGAGEALYEQY